These 23 T cell receptor beta chains came from one sample sequenced in a study of Tregs in tolerant kidney transplant recipients (dated by TCRdb to the late 2010s). The time point label for this specimen denotes: blood sample drawn before combined kidney and bone marrow transplant. To prepare the library, the immunoSEQ multiplex PCR assay was applied. The immuneACCESS repertoire file appears here via TCRdb, limited to in-frame rearrangements. These files lack a portion of the clones; in checked studies, under half of the deficit traces to unresolved V genes, and the cause of the others is not known. For this sample there are just under 65,000 clones; 98% appear just once. The top ten clones comprise around 0.34% of the sample. Sequenced here: Tregs from blood, sampled before the transplant. The receptors originated from a human donor who received a combined kidney and bone marrow transplant.

This rearrangement joins TRBV6-5 to TRBJ2-7; 9 nucleotides line up with TRBD2. Germline CDR1 MNHEY, CDR2 SVGAGI. The CDR3 spans 14 residues. Germline trimming cut 7 bases from V and 3 bases from J; bases unmatched to any gene: 7. CDR3 residues: CASNRAGGHYEQYF. DNA of the CDR3: TGTGCCAGCAACCGAGCGGGGGGCCACTACGAGCAGTACTTC.

The chain is built from TRBV28 and TRBJ1-2; 7 positions agree with TRBD1. The CDR3 totals 14 residues. J was trimmed by 8 bases and V by 3 bases; bases with no gene match: 9. The V gene's germline CDR1 is MDHEN and CDR2 SYDVKM. The CDR3 loop is CASSFLRQGRGYTF. The CDR3 coding sequence is TGTGCCAGCAGTTTCCTTCGACAGGGAAGGGGCTACACCTTC.

The gene calls are TRBV12-5 and TRBJ2-7; 10 nucleotides agree with TRBD1. The V segment lost 1 base and the J segment 2 bases; nucleotides outside the gene matches: 5. Germline V gene lookup returns CDR1 LGHNT and CDR2 FRNRAP. This CDR3 is built from 16 residues. In nucleotides, the CDR3 is TGTGCTAGTGGTTTGGCCGCCGGGACAGGGGCCTACGAGCAGTACTTC. Its protein product is CASGLAAGTGAYEQYF.

This chain connects TRBV29-1 to TRBJ2-7, with 7 bases fitting TRBD1. Germline CDR1 and CDR2: SQVTM and ANQGSEA. J was trimmed by 6 bases and V by 7 bases; bases with no gene match: 9. The CDR3 contains 12 residues. The CDR3, as DNA: TGCAGCGCAAGGGACAGTTTAAGCGAGCAGTACTTC. The encoded protein is CSARDSLSEQYF.

In its sample, this clone was seen once. This sequence joins TRBV7-6 and TRBJ2-1; D remains ambiguous. The CDR3 is made up of 13 amino acids. CDR1 and CDR2 (germline): SGHVS, FNYEAQ. V shed 2 bases and J shed 9 bases, with 11 bases lying between them. The CDR3 loop reads CASSLMGRGEQFF. For the CDR3, the DNA is TGTGCCAGCAGCTTAATGGGTCGCGGTGAGCAGTTCTTC.

The chain combines TRBV4-3 with TRBJ1-4, with a tentative D call TRBD1 (5 bases). Trimming took 2 bases from V and 8 from J, leaving 9 bases between them. The CDR3 totals 13 residues. Germline V gene sequence: CDR1 LGHNA, CDR2 YSLEER. The CDR3 sequence is CASSQIDREKLFF. In DNA, the CDR3 is TGCGCCAGCAGCCAAATCGACAGAGAAAAACTGTTTTTT.

The genes are TRBV5-1 and TRBJ1-3, with D tentatively TRBD1 (6 bases). The CDR3 is 13 amino acids. V lost 7 bases and J lost 2, with 10 bases in between. Germline values: CDR1 SGHRS, CDR2 YFSETQ. CDR3: CASSSGAGNTIYF. In DNA, the CDR3 is TGCGCCAGCTCCTCAGGGGCTGGAAACACCATATATTTT.

This chain uses TRBV4-2 with TRBJ1-3, with a possible D match to TRBD1 (5 bases). The CDR3 extends over 14 amino acids. V was clipped by 0 bases and J by 4 bases, with 7 bases between them. The germline gives CDR1 LGHNA, CDR2 YNFKEQ. The CDR3 DNA is TGTGCCAGCAGCCAAGAACAGGCCGGAAACACCATATATTTT. This encodes CASSQEQAGNTIYF.

The chain couples TRBV19 to TRBJ2-5; TRBD1 is a possible D gene (5 bases). CDR1 and CDR2 (germline): LNHDA, SQIVND (reference sequence). V lost 6 bases and J 7 bases, leaving 12 bases between the germline ends. The length of the CDR3 is 12 residues. CDR3 sequence (DNA): TGTGCCAGTAGATACAGGACGGGGACCCAGTACTTC. It encodes CASRYRTGTQYF.

The J gene is TRBJ2-3, the V gene TRBV11-3; D unresolved. Germline CDR1 SGHNT, CDR2 YENEEA. The CDR3 length is 14 residues. V dropped 3 bases and J dropped 3 bases, with 10 bases sitting between them. The CDR3 DNA reads TGTGCCAGCAGCTTGGGCCTCTGGACAGATACGCAGTATTTT. This sequence encodes CASSLGLWTDTQYF.

The chain couples TRBV30 to TRBJ1-1, with a weak D call TRBD1 (5 bases). The length of the CDR3 is 14 residues. The V gene lost 2 bases and the J gene lost 8 bases, with 18 bases spanning the gap. Germline CDR1 reads GTSNPN; CDR2 reads SVGIG (reference sequence). The CDR3 protein is CAWSRYSQGGEAFF. The CDR3 nucleotides are TGTGCCTGGAGTAGGTATAGTCAGGGAGGCGAAGCTTTCTTT.

The rearrangement uses TRBV4-3 and TRBJ1-1; D not certain. V was clipped by 2 bases and J by 1 base, with 8 bases between them. The CDR3 contains 14 residues. Germline values: CDR1 LGHNA, CDR2 YSLEER. This chain's CDR3 is CASSQMRANTEAFF. The CDR3 nucleotides are TGCGCCAGCAGCCAAATGAGGGCGAACACTGAAGCTTTCTTT.

The chain recombines TRBV7-2 with TRBJ1-4; the match to TRBD1 covers 7 bases. J lost 4 bases, V lost 1 base, and 3 bases had no gene match. Germline values: CDR1 SGHTA, CDR2 FQGNSA. The CDR3 covers 15 residues. The chain's CDR3 is CASSLGGQFNEKLFF. The CDR3 DNA reads TGTGCCAGCAGCTTAGGGGGACAGTTTAATGAAAAACTGTTTTTT.

The chain is built from TRBV5-4 and TRBJ2-2; D is perhaps TRBD2 (7 bases). Germline V gene data show CDR1 as SGHNT and CDR2 as YYREEE (reference sequence). V was clipped by 3 bases and J by 4 bases, with 16 bases between them. This CDR3 spans 16 amino acids. In nucleotides, the CDR3 is TGTGCCAGCAGCTACCCGGGGGGCCGGGGCACCGGGGAGCTGTTTTTT. It translates to CASSYPGGRGTGELFF.

The V and J genes are TRBV7-9 and TRBJ1-2, with a weak D call TRBD1 (5 bases). The V end was cut by 1 base, the J end by 0 bases, with 12 bases between. Germline CDR1 is SEHNR and CDR2 is FQNEAQ (reference sequence). This CDR3 spans 16 amino acids. Here the CDR3 reads CASSLGRAVTNYGYTF. In DNA form, the CDR3 reads TGTGCCAGCAGCTTAGGCAGGGCGGTAACTAACTATGGCTACACCTTC.

The chain recombines TRBV5-1 with TRBJ2-1, with 8 positions matching TRBD2. This CDR3 has 16 amino acids. Germline loops: CDR1 SGHRS, CDR2 YFSETQ. J gave up 7 bases and V 6 bases, and 15 bases lay outside the gene matches. The CDR3 reads CASNLLRGGVLNEQFF. Written as DNA, the CDR3 is TGCGCCAGCAACCTGCTACGGGGGGGGGTTCTTAATGAGCAGTTCTTC.

The chain employs TRBV29-1 and TRBJ1-2, with D possibly TRBD1 on 5 matching bases. The CDR3 has 14 residues. The germline V gene has CDR1 SQVTM and CDR2 ANQGSEA. The V gene lost 0 bases and the J gene lost 6 bases, with 14 bases spanning the gap. CDR3 DNA: TGCAGCGTTGAAGATCGCGGCAGGGTAGATGGCTACACCTTC. Protein product: CSVEDRGRVDGYTF. Variable domain in full (rest from reference TRBV29-1 and TRBJ1-2): SAVISQKPSRDICQRGTSLTIQCQVDSQVTMMFWYRQQPGQSLTLIATANQGSEATYESGFVIDKFPISRPNLTFSTLTVSNMSPEDSSIYLCSVEDRGRVDGYTFGSGTRLTVV.

J is TRBJ1-2 and V is TRBV18; D ambiguous. Germline assignment: CDR1 KGHSH and CDR2 LQKENI. The CDR3 loop spans 14 amino acids. The V end lost 6 bases, the J end lost 7 bases, and 18 bases lay between the germline ends. This CDR3 reads CASSYLRPSSGYTF. CDR3 bases: TGTGCCAGCTCTTACTTGCGGCCTTCTAGTGGCTACACCTTC.

J is TRBJ1-3 and V is TRBV7-6; 9 bases fit TRBD1. Germline V lookup: CDR1 SGHVS, CDR2 FNYEAQ. The V segment lost 5 bases and the J segment 6 bases; nucleotides outside the gene matches: 17. The CDR3 runs 18 residues. Written as DNA, the CDR3 is TGTGCCAGCAGCCGAATCATTAGCGGACAGGGGAGAGAAAACACCATATATTTT. It encodes CASSRIISGQGRENTIYF.

The chain couples TRBV29-1 to TRBJ2-5; a weak D match, TRBD1 (5 bases). V was trimmed by 6 bases and J by 4 bases, leaving 12 bases between them. The V gene's germline CDR1 is SQVTM and CDR2 ANQGSEA. The CDR3 runs to 12 residues. CDR3 in amino acids: CSVTAGSETQYF. In nucleotides, the CDR3 is TGCAGCGTCACCGCAGGGTCAGAGACCCAGTACTTC.

The chain couples TRBV6-1 to TRBJ2-7; D possibly corresponds to TRBD2 (7 bases). This CDR3 contains 15 residues. V lost 5 bases, J lost 3 bases, and 17 bases lay in between. The V gene's germline CDR1 is MNHNS and CDR2 SASEGT. DNA for the CDR3: TGTGCCAGCAGTAAGGAAGGGGGGAGGGACTACGAGCAGTACTTC. Encoded protein: CASSKEGGRDYEQYF.

The V gene is TRBV19, the J gene TRBJ2-1; 9 bases are a match to TRBD1. Per the germline V gene, CDR1 is LNHDA and CDR2 is SQIVND (reference sequence). V lost 6 bases and J lost 7; bases outside the gene matches: 10. This CDR3 comprises 15 residues. CDR3 DNA sequence: TGTGCCAGTAGGGGGGGACAGGGCCCCTTTAATGAGCAGTTCTTC. Protein: CASRGGQGPFNEQFF.

The chain uses TRBV29-1 and TRBJ1-1; 7 bases are a match to TRBD1. The CDR3 spans 14 residues. Germline V gene data show CDR1 as SQVTM and CDR2 as ANQGSEA. V gave up 6 bases and J gave up 4 bases; unmatched junction bases: 11. The CDR3 loop reads CSVTVQGVSTEAFF. The CDR3 bases are TGCAGCGTCACTGTCCAGGGGGTGAGCACTGAAGCTTTCTTT.